This T cell receptor beta chain was recorded in a study of beta chain features in type 1 diabetes. Study-level points and caveats: An over-representation of cells with high TCR expression could result from cDNA sequencing. Shortening that was moderate but significant affected the TCRB CDR3s of Type 1 diabetes patients in all four CD4+ subsets. It was among patients, rather than healthy donors, that naive, central memory and Treg TCRB repertoires appeared more similar.

Note on this clone: What it binds is not known.

TCRB transcripts that were expressed got sequenced, as all of the isolated RNA had been reverse transcribed. The table came from immunoSEQ multiplex PCR; TCRdb's copy has only in-frame clones and leaves some out. The sample holds approximately 730,000 clones, 13% seen once. Purity exceeded 95% in all sorted populations. The length of the CDR3 is 18 residues. Germline V gene lookup returns CDR1 SEHNR and CDR2 FQNEAQ (reference sequence). V was shortened by 3 bases and J by 4 bases, with 19 bases between the two germline ends. The sequenced sample consisted of naive CD4+ T cells from blood. This receptor was obtained from a man aged 18 to 30 with type 1 diabetes. The rearrangement links TRBV7-9 to TRBJ1-6, with D perhaps TRBD1 (5 bases). CDR3: CASSLEYHGTGYNSPLHF. Here the CDR3 DNA reads TGTGCCAGCAGCTTGGAATACCACGGGACCGGGTATAATTCACCCCTCCACTTT.